Listed below are T cell receptor beta chains from one sample, sequenced in a study of response to subunit inactivated influenza vaccine. One entry per CDR3 protein, called by TCRdb with MiXCR from the RT-PCR reads. This table has fewer than 600,000 distinct CDR3 sequences, approximately 7.3% appearing once. This sample comprised PBMCs from blood, obtained 23 months after vaccination. The receptors stem from a man aged 50 to 69 who received an inactivated influenza vaccine. Each CDR3 is given with its conserved first and last residue. D genes are given only for firm matches. Expanded clones are given a class, and other clones once, few, many or no size at all.

>17|TRBJ2-3|TRBV7-9|-|-
CASSLGGFVGSTDTQYF
TGTGCCAGCAGCTTAGGGGGCTTCGTCGGTAGCACAGATACGCAGTATTTT
>17|TRBJ2-3|TRBV6-5|TRBD2|many
CASSSWTSGGLADTQYF
TGTGCCAGCAGTTCCTGGACTAGCGGGGGGCTGGCTGATACGCAGTATTTT
>15|TRBJ2-2|TRBV12-3/TRBV12-4|TRBD1|many
CASRTGTGWSGELFF
TGTGCCAGCAGAACCGGGACAGGGTGGTCCGGGGAGCTGTTTTTT
>13|TRBJ2-1|TRBV2|TRBD2|-
CARSGGAHNEQFF
TGTGCCAGGAGCGGGGGGGCCCACAATGAGCAGTTCTTC
>13|TRBJ2-2|TRBV5-6|-|many
CASSGGPPGELFF
TGTGCCAGCAGCGGGGGACCCCCTGGGGAGCTGTTTTTT
>13|TRBJ2-7|TRBV18|TRBD2|many
CASSPAGAHEQYF
TGTGCCAGCTCACCGGCGGGAGCCCACGAGCAGTACTTC
>14|TRBJ1-3|TRBV12-3/TRBV12-4|-|many
CASSRPGEENTIYF
TGTGCCAGCAGCCGCCCCGGGGAGGAAAACACCATATATTTT
>13|TRBJ2-3|TRBV27|-|many
CASSLFGTDTQYF
TGTGCCAGCAGTTTATTTGGCACAGATACGCAGTATTTT
>16|TRBJ1-2|TRBV5-1|-|-
CASSLAGRDYNYGYTF
TGCGCCAGCAGCTTGGCCGGCAGGGATTATAACTATGGCTACACCTTC
>15|TRBJ2-1|TRBV7-2|TRBD2|few
CASSHGTSGGYQVFF
TGTGCCAGCAGCCACGGGACTAGCGGGGGATACCAAGTATTCTTC
>18|TRBJ2-1|TRBV3-1|TRBD2|few
CASSHPPTRTSGSHEQFF
TGTGCCAGCAGCCATCCCCCTACCAGGACTAGCGGGAGCCATGAGCAGTTCTTC
>13|TRBJ2-7|TRBV6-2/TRBV6-3|-|-
CASRRQDLYEQYF
TGTGCCAGCAGGCGACAGGACCTCTACGAGCAGTACTTC
>14|TRBJ2-1|TRBV6-5|TRBD1|-
CASSWARDSNEQFF
TGTGCCAGCAGTTGGGCAAGGGACAGCAATGAGCAGTTCTTC
>15|TRBJ2-7|TRBV7-9|TRBD1|few
CASSPNRGPVLEQYF
TGTGCCAGCAGCCCAAACAGGGGACCCGTCCTGGAGCAGTACTTC
>13|TRBJ1-6|TRBV15|-|many
CATSRRNNSPLHF
TGTGCCACCAGCAGACGCAATAATTCACCCCTCCACTTT
>16|TRBJ2-7|TRBV28|TRBD1|-
CASSSPWGQGTHEQYF
TGTGCCAGCAGTTCCCCCTGGGGACAGGGTACCCACGAGCAGTACTTC
>15|TRBJ1-4|TRBV12-3/TRBV12-4|-|-
CASSSLSDFNEKLFF
TGTGCCAGCAGTAGCCTCAGCGACTTTAATGAAAAACTGTTTTTT
>16|TRBJ2-2|TRBV5-1|-|-
CASSPRLPANTGELFF
TGCGCCAGCAGCCCCCGACTGCCGGCGAACACCGGGGAGCTGTTTTTT
>10|TRBJ2-3|TRBV20-1|-|many
CTRGADTQYF
TGTACCCGGGGTGCAGATACGCAGTATTTT
>16|TRBJ2-6|TRBV7-7|-|-
CASSFLSGSGANVLTF
TGTGCTAGCAGCTTTCTCTCAGGGTCTGGGGCCAACGTCCTGACTTTC
>14|TRBJ2-1|TRBV12-5|TRBD1|few
CASGTTGVSNEQFF
TGTGCTAGTGGGACGACAGGGGTGTCGAATGAGCAGTTCTTC
>13|TRBJ1-2|TRBV11-2|-|-
CASSRSFQDGYTF
TGTGCCAGCAGCCGATCTTTTCAGGATGGCTACACCTTC
>13|TRBJ2-5|TRBV6-1|-|-
CASSPHNQETQYF
TGTGCCAGCAGCCCGCATAATCAAGAGACCCAGTACTTC
>15|TRBJ1-2|TRBV24-1|TRBD1|-
CATSDRRDSPGGYTF
TGTGCCACCAGTGACCGAAGGGACAGTCCGGGCGGCTACACCTTC
>14|TRBJ2-5|TRBV12-3/TRBV12-4|-|many
CASSLASGRETQYF
TGTGCCAGCAGTTTAGCGTCCGGGCGTGAGACCCAGTACTTC
>16|TRBJ2-3|TRBV20-1|-|-
CSARDLLGYSTDTQYF
TGCAGTGCTAGAGATCTGTTAGGGTACTCCACAGATACGCAGTATTTT
>14|TRBJ1-2|TRBV20-1|-|many
CSARSDRTNYGYTF
TGCAGTGCTAGATCAGACAGGACTAACTATGGCTACACCTTC
>16|TRBJ1-5|TRBV5-6|TRBD1|-
CASSKDRGRSNQPQHF
TGTGCCAGCAGCAAGGACAGGGGACGGAGCAATCAGCCCCAGCATTTT
>14|TRBJ1-6|TRBV6-1|TRBD1|many
CASKRDRGNSPLHF
TGTGCCAGCAAACGGGACAGGGGTAATTCACCCCTCCACTTT
>19|TRBJ2-6|TRBV4-3|TRBD1|few
CASTKIGTAHSAGANVLTF
TGCGCCAGCACCAAGATTGGGACAGCCCATAGCGCAGGGGCCAACGTCCTGACTTTC
>15|TRBJ2-7|TRBV12-3/TRBV12-4|TRBD1|few
CASSPDRGHYYEQYF
TGTGCCAGCAGTCCGGACAGGGGCCATTACTACGAGCAGTACTTC
>11|TRBJ2-7|TRBV28|-|many
CATGTVYEQYF
TGTGCCACCGGGACTGTATACGAGCAGTACTTC
>15|TRBJ2-5|TRBV7-9|-|-
CASSSEGRPQETQYF
TGTGCCAGCAGCTCCGAGGGCAGACCTCAAGAGACCCAGTACTTC
>16|TRBJ2-3|TRBV6-1|TRBD2|-
CASSLTSGVIRDTQYF
TGTGCCAGCAGTCTCACTAGCGGGGTGATCCGGGATACGCAGTATTTT
>16|TRBJ2-1|TRBV2|-|-
CASSAISGRSYNEQFF
TGTGCCAGCAGTGCAATCTCAGGGCGATCCTACAATGAGCAGTTCTTC
>16|TRBJ2-3|TRBV9|-|few
CASSGRGDWTTDTQYF
TGTGCCAGCAGCGGGAGGGGGGACTGGACCACAGATACGCAGTATTTT
>15|TRBJ1-1|TRBV5-1|TRBD1|few
CASSYTGGVYTEAFF
TGCGCCAGCAGCTACACAGGGGGAGTATACACTGAAGCTTTCTTT
>16|TRBJ1-6|TRBV4-3|-|-
CASSQGGTGDNSPLHF
TGCGCCAGCAGCCAAGGGGGAACAGGTGATAATTCACCCCTCCACTTT
>14|TRBJ2-1|TRBV5-1|TRBD2|-
CASRREGLYNEQFF
TGCGCCAGCAGACGGGAGGGCCTTTACAATGAGCAGTTCTTC
>14|TRBJ2-3|TRBV12-3/TRBV12-4|-|many
CASSLTPSTDTQYF
TGTGCCAGCAGCTTGACCCCAAGCACAGATACGCAGTATTTT
>16|TRBJ1-3|TRBV7-9|-|few
CASSFGGQSSGNTIYF
TGTGCCAGCAGCTTCGGGGGGCAAAGCTCTGGAAACACCATATATTTT
>12|TRBJ2-5|TRBV5-1|-|-
CASSRRAETQYF
TGCGCCAGCAGCCGGCGCGCGGAGACCCAGTACTTC
>16|TRBJ1-2|TRBV20-1|TRBD1|few
CSARYRQTGIGYGYTF
TGCAGTGCTAGGTACCGCCAGACAGGGATCGGGTATGGCTACACCTTC
>16|TRBJ2-2|TRBV11-2|-|many
CASSLLIWGRGGELFF
TGTGCCAGCAGCTTACTTATATGGGGGCGAGGCGGGGAGCTGTTTTTT
>16|TRBJ1-4|TRBV5-1|-|-
CASSLTPDTTNEKLFF
TGCGCCAGCAGCTTGACGCCGGACACAACTAATGAAAAACTGTTTTTT
>14|TRBJ1-3|TRBV7-9|TRBD1|few
CASSPGDRGNTIYF
TGTGCCAGCAGCCCCGGGGACAGGGGAAACACCATATATTTT